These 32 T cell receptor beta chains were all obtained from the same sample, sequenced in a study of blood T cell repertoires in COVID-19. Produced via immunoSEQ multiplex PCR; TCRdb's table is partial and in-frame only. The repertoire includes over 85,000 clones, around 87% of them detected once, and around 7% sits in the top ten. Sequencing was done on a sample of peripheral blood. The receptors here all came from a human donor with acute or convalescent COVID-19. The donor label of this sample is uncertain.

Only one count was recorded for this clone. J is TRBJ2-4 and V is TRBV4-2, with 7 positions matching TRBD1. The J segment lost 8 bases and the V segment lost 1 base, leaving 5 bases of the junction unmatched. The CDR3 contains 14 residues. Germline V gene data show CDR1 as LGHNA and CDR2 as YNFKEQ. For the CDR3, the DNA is TGTGCCAGCAGCCAAGGACAGGGTTCGGACATTCAGTACTTC. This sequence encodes CASSQGQGSDIQYF.

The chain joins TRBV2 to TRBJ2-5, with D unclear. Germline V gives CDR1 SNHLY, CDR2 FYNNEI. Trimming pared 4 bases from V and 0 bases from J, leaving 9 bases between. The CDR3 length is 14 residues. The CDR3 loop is CASSVRQDQETQYF. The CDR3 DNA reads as TGTGCCAGCAGTGTGCGTCAAGACCAAGAGACCCAGTACTTC. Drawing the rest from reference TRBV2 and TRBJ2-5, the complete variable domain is EPEVTQTPSHQVTQMGQEVILRCVPISNHLYFYWYRQILGQKVEFLVSFYNNEISEKSEIFDDQFSVERPDGSNFTLKIRSTKLEDSAMYFCASSVRQDQETQYFGPGTRLLVL.

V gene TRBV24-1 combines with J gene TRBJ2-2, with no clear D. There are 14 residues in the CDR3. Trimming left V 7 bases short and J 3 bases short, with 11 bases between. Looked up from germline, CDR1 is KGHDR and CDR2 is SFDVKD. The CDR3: CATSLSRHTGELFF. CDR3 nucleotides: TGTGCCACCAGCCTCTCTAGACACACCGGGGAGCTGTTTTTT.

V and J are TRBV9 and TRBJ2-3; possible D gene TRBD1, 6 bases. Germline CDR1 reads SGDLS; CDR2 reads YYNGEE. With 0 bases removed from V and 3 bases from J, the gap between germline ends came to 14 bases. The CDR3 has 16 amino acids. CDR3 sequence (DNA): TGTGCCAGCAGCGTAGCAGGACAGCCAAGAACAGATACGCAGTATTTT. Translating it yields CASSVAGQPRTDTQYF.

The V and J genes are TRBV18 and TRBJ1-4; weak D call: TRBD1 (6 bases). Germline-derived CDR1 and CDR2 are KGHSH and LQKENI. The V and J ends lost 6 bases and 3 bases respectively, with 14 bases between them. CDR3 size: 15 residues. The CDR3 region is CASSETGASNEKLFF. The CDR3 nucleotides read TGTGCCAGCTCGGAGACAGGAGCTTCTAATGAAAAACTGTTTTTT.

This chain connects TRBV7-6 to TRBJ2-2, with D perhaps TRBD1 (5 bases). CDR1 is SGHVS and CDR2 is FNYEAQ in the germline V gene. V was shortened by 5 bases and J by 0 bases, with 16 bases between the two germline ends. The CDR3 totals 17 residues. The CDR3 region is CASSPRSGFSNTGELFF. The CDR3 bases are TGTGCCAGCAGCCCACGTTCAGGGTTCTCGAACACCGGGGAGCTGTTTTTT.

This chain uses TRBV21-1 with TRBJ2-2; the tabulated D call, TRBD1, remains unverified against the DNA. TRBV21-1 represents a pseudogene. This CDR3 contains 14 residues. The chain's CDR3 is CAKYPGQSTGELFF. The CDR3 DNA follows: TGTGCCAAATACCCGGGACAGAGCACCGGGGAGCTGTTTTTT.

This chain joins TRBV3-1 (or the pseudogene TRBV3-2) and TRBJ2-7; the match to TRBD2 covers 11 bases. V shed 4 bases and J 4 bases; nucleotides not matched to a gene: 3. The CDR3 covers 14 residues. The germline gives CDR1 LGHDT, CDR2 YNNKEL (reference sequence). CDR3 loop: CASSLTSGVYEQYF. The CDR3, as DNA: TGTGCCAGCAGCCTGACTAGCGGGGTATACGAGCAGTACTTC.

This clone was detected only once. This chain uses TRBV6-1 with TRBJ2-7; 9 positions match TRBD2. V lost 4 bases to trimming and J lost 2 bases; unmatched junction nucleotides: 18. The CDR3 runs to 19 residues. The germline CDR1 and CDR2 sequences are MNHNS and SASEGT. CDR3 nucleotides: TGTGCCAGCAGTGCAAAATCCATGGGGCTAGCGGGGCCAACCTACGAGCAGTACTTC. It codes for CASSAKSMGLAGPTYEQYF.

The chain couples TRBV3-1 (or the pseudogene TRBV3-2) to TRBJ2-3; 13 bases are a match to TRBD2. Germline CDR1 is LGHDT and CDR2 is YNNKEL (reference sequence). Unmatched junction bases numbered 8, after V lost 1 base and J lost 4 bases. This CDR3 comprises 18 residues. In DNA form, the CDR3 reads TGTGCCAGCAGCCAAGCTCTAAGACTAGCGGGGGGATCAGATACGCAGTATTTT. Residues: CASSQALRLAGGSDTQYF.

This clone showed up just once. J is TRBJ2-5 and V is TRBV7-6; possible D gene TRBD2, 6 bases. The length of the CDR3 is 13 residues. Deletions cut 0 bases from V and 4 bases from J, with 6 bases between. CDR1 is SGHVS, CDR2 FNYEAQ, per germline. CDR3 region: CASSLALAETQYF. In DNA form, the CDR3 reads TGTGCCAGCAGCTTAGCACTAGCAGAGACCCAGTACTTC.

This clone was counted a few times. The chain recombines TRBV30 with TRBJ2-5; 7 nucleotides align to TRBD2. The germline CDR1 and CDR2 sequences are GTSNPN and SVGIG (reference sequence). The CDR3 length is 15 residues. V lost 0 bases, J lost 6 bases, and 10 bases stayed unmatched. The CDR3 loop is CAWSVPSGGGQTQYF. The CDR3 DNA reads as TGTGCCTGGAGTGTACCCTCGGGCGGGGGTCAGACCCAGTACTTC.

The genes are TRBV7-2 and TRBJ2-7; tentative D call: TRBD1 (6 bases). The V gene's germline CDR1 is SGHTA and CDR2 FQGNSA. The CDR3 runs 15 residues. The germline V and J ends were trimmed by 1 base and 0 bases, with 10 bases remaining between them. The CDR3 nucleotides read TGTGCCAGCAGCTTAGTAACAGGGCCCTCCTACGAGCAGTACTTC. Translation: CASSLVTGPSYEQYF. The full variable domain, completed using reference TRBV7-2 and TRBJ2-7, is GAGVSQSPSNKVTEKGKDVELRCDPISGHTALYWYRQSLGQGLEFLIYFQGNSAPDKSGLPSDRFSAERTGGSVSTLTIQRTQQEDSAVYLCASSLVTGPSYEQYFGPGTRLTVT.

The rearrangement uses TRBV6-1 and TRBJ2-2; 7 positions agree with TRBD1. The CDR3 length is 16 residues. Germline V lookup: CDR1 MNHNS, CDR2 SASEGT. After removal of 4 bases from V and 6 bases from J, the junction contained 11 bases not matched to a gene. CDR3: CASSVSGTAPAGELFF. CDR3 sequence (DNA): TGTGCCAGCAGTGTATCCGGGACAGCACCGGCCGGGGAGCTGTTTTTT.

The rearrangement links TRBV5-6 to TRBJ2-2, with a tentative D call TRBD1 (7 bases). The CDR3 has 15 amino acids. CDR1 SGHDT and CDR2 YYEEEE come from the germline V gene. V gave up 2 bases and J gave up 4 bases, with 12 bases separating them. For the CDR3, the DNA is TGTGCCAGCAGCTTAGGGCAGGGGGGCACCGGGGAGCTGTTTTTT. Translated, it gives CASSLGQGGTGELFF.

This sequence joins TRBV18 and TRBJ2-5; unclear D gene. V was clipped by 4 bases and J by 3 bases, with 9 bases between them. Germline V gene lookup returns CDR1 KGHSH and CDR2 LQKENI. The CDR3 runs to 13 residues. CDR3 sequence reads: CASSRRMEETQYF. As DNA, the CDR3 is TGTGCCAGCTCACGCAGGATGGAAGAGACCCAGTACTTC. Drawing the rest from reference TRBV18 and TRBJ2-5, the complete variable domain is NAGVMQNPRHLVRRRGQEARLRCSPMKGHSHVYWYRQLPEEGLKFMVYLQKENIIDESGMPKERFSAEFPKEGPSILRIQQVVRGDSAAYFCASSRRMEETQYFGPGTRLLVL.

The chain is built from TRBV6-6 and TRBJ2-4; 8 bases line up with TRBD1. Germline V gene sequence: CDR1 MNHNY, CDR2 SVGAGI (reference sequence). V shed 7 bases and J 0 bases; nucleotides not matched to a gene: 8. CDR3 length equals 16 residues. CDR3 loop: CASTDRGRLAKNIQYF. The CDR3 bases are TGTGCCAGCACCGACAGGGGCCGACTAGCCAAAAACATTCAGTACTTC.

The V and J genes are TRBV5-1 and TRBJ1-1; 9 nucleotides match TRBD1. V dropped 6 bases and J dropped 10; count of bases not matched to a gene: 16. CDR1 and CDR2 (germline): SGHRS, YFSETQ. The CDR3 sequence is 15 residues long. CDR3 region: CASTTSGTGNGRAFF. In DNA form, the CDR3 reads TGCGCCAGCACCACGAGCGGGACAGGGAACGGTAGAGCTTTCTTT.

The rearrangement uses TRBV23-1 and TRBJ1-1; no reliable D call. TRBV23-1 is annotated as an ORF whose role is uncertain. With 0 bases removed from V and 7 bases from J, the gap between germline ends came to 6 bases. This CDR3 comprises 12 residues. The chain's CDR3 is CASSQSSGEAFF. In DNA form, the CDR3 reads TGCGCCAGCAGTCAATCGTCCGGTGAAGCTTTCTTT.

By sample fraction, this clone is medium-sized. The CDR3 DNA reads as TGTGCCAGCAGCTTGGAGGGGACAGTCTCCTACGAGCAGTACTTC. The encoded protein is CASSLEGTVSYEQYF. The rearrangement uses TRBV13 and TRBJ2-7; D perhaps matches TRBD1 (7 bases). The CDR3 runs 15 residues. V lost 3 bases and J 0 bases, leaving 12 bases between the germline ends. Germline CDR1 and CDR2: PRHDT and FYEKMQ (reference sequence).

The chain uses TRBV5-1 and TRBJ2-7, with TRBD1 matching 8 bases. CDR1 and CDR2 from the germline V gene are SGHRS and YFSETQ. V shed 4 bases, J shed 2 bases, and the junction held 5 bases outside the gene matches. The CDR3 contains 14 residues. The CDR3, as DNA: TGCGCCAGCAGCCCCGGACAGGGACCCTACGAGCAGTACTTC. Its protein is CASSPGQGPYEQYF.

The CDR3 DNA follows: TGCGCCAGCAGTGAGTCCTCCAGGGGGCCCACTGAAGCTTTCTTT. Protein: CASSESSRGPTEAFF. The chain recombines TRBV10-1 with TRBJ1-1; 8 positions agree with TRBD1. Looked up from germline, CDR1 is WNHNN and CDR2 is SYGVQD (reference sequence). The V segment lost 0 bases and the J segment 4 bases; nucleotides outside the gene matches: 4. This CDR3 contains 15 residues.

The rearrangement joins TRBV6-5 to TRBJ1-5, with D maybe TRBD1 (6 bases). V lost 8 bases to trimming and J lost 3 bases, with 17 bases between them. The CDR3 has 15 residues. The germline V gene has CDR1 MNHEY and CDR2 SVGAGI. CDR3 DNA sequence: TGTGCCAGCTCCCGCAGGGGAGGGGACAATCAGCCCCAGCATTTT. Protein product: CASSRRGGDNQPQHF.

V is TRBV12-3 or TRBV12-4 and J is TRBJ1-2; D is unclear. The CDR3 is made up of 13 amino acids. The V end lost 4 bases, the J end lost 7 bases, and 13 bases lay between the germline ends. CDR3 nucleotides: TGTGCCAGCAGTTCCCCCGACCGGGGTGGCTACACCTTC. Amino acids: CASSSPDRGGYTF.

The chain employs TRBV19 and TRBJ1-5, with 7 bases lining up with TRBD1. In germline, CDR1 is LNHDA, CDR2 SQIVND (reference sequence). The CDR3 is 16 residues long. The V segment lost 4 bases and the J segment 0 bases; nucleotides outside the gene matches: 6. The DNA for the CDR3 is TGTGCCAGTAGTAAACAGGGGAGGTCTAGCAATCAGCCCCAGCATTTT. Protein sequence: CASSKQGRSSNQPQHF.

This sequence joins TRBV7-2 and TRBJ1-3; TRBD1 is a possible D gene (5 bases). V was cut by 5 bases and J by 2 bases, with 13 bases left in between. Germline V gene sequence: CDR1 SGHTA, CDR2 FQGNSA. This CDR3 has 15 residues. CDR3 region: CASSRGGEAGNTIYF. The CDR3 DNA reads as TGTGCCAGCAGCCGTGGAGGGGAGGCTGGAAACACCATATATTTT.

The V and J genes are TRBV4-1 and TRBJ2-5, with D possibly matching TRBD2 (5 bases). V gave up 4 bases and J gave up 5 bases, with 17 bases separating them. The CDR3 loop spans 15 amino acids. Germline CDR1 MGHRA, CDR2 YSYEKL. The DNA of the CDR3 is TGCGCCAGCAGCCCGTATGGGAGTCGGCAGGAGACCCAGTACTTC. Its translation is CASSPYGSRQETQYF.

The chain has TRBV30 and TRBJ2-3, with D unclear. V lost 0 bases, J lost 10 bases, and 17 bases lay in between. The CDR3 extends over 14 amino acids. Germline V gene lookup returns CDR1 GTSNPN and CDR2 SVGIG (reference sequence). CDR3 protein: CAWSVMRHAMAQYF. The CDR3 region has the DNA TGTGCCTGGAGTGTAATGAGACACGCTATGGCGCAGTATTTT.

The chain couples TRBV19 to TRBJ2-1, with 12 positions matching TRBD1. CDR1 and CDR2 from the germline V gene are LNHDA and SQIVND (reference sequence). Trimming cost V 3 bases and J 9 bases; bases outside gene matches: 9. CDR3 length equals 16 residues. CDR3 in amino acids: CASSIVMGQGAIEQFF. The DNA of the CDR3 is TGTGCCAGTAGTATTGTTATGGGACAGGGGGCAATTGAGCAGTTCTTC.

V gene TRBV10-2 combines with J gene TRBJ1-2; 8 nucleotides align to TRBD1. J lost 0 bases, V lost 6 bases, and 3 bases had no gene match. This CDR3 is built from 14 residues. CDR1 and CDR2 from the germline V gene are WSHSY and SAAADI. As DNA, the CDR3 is TGCGCCAGCAGCGACAGGGGAGCTAACTATGGCTACACCTTC. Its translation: CASSDRGANYGYTF.

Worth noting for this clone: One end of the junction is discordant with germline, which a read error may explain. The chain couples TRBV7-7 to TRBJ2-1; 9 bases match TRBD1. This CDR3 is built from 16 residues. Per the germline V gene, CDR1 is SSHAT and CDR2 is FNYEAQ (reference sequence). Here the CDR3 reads CASSLGGGQGVNEQFF. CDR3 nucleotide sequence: TGTGCTAGCAGCTTAGGAGGGGGACAGGGTGTCAATGAGCAGTTCTTC.

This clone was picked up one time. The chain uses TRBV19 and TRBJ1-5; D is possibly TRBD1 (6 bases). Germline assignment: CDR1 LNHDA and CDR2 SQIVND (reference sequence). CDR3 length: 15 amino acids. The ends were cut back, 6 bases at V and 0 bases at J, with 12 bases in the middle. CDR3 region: CASRLQGFSNQPQHF. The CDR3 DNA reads TGTGCCAGTAGACTACAGGGCTTTAGCAATCAGCCCCAGCATTTT.